What follows are 18 T cell receptor beta chains derived from one specimen sequenced in a study of T-cell memory formation after mild COVID-19. TCRdb recomputed calls from the 5' RACE reads with MiXCR, one row per CDR3 protein. The sample carries roughly 86,000 distinct CDR3 sequences, around 13% recorded once. Specimen: PBMCs or a T cell subset sorted from them (not recorded which). These receptors were collected from an adult woman who had mild COVID-19 (a few samples of this study predate the infection). Cell type and time point are not known.

V gene TRBV6-5 combines with J gene TRBJ2-7; D may be TRBD1 or TRBD2 (7 bases each). V was pared by 0 bases and J by 4 bases, with 16 bases between. Germline V gene sequence: CDR1 MNHEY, CDR2 SVGAGI. The CDR3 covers 16 residues. The CDR3 DNA is TGTGCCAGCAGTTACTCGCGTTCAGGGGGGGTGTACGAGCAGTACTTC. Protein sequence: CASSYSRSGGVYEQYF.

This clonotype was detected a few times. The chain carries TRBV9 and TRBJ2-7; 8 bases fit TRBD2. The CDR3 runs 15 residues. Per germline, CDR1 SGDLS and CDR2 YYNGEE. V shed 3 bases and J 2 bases; nucleotides not matched to a gene: 7. The CDR3 here is CASSATPGLAYEQYF. The CDR3 DNA is TGTGCCAGCAGCGCAACACCGGGACTAGCCTACGAGCAGTACTTC.

This clonotype was seen a handful of times. The gene calls are TRBV30 and TRBJ2-5, with TRBD2 as a possible D gene (7 bases). V lost 0 bases to trimming and J lost 4 bases, with 12 bases between them. The CDR3 is 14 residues long. The germline V gene has CDR1 GTSNPN and CDR2 SVGIG (reference sequence). As DNA, the CDR3 is TGTGCCTGGAGTGTCGGGGGGCCGGGAGAGACCCAGTACTTC. It yields the protein CAWSVGGPGETQYF.

This clonotype was picked up many times. The rearrangement joins TRBV7-6 to TRBJ2-7, with a tentative D call TRBD2 (5 bases). Trimming took 8 bases from V and 6 from J, leaving 23 bases between them. The germline CDR1 and CDR2 sequences are SGHVS and FNYEAQ. The CDR3 is 15 amino acids. The CDR3 loop is CASVELDSKLGEQYF. The CDR3, as DNA: TGTGCCAGCGTTGAACTAGACTCCAAACTGGGCGAGCAGTACTTC.

CDR3 residues: CASSLSAVYEQYF. In nucleotides, the CDR3 is TGTGCCAGCAGTTTATCGGCGGTGTACGAGCAGTACTTC. V usage is TRBV28 and J usage is TRBJ2-7; no definite D call. The length of the CDR3 is 13 residues. V gave up 1 base and J gave up 4 bases, with 8 bases separating them. Germline-derived CDR1 and CDR2 are MDHEN and SYDVKM.

The V and J genes are TRBV7-6 and TRBJ2-1; tentatively, D is TRBD1 or TRBD2 (5 bases each). The CDR3 is 14 amino acids. Germline CDR1 and CDR2: SGHVS and FNYEAQ. V lost 5 bases and J lost 6, with 14 bases in between. The CDR3 region has the DNA TGTGCCAGCAGCCTTAGCACGAGGGGCAATGAGCAGTTCTTC. Translating it yields CASSLSTRGNEQFF.

J is TRBJ2-6 and V is TRBV5-6; the D gene could be TRBD1 or TRBD2 (5 bases each). The CDR3 runs to 15 residues. Germline loops: CDR1 SGHDT, CDR2 YYEEEE. V was trimmed by 4 bases and J by 0 bases, leaving 8 bases between them. The CDR3 protein is CASSPGSSGANVLTF. In DNA, the CDR3 is TGTGCCAGCAGCCCAGGGAGCTCTGGGGCCAACGTCCTGACTTTC.

The CDR3: CASSVAASAYNEQFF. In DNA form, the CDR3 reads TGTGCCAGCAGCGTAGCGGCTAGCGCGTACAATGAGCAGTTCTTC. The chain couples TRBV9 to TRBJ2-1; maybe TRBD2 (6 bases). Germline loops: CDR1 SGDLS, CDR2 YYNGEE. The length of the CDR3 is 15 residues. With 0 bases removed from V and 4 bases from J, the gap between germline ends came to 11 bases. Variable domain in full (rest from reference TRBV9 and TRBJ2-1): DSGVTQTPKHLITATGQRVTLRCSPRSGDLSVYWYQQSLDQGLQFLIQYYNGEERAKGNILERFSAQQFPDLHSELNLSSLELGDSALYFCASSVAASAYNEQFFGPGTRLTVL.

The chain joins TRBV24-1 to TRBJ2-5; 7 bases are shared with TRBD2. In germline, CDR1 is KGHDR, CDR2 SFDVKD. This CDR3 region has 17 residues. Trimming at V came to 4 bases and at J to 5 bases, leaving 15 bases not matched to a gene. CDR3 residues: CATSDSPLAAWGETQYF. CDR3 coding DNA: TGTGCCACCAGTGACTCCCCGCTAGCGGCGTGGGGGGAGACCCAGTACTTC.

The V and J genes are TRBV7-9 and TRBJ2-1; no definite D call. CDR3 length: 11 amino acids. Per germline, CDR1 SEHNR and CDR2 FQNEAQ (reference sequence). V was cut by 3 bases and J by 10 bases, with 7 bases left in between. The CDR3 DNA reads as TGTGCCAGCAGCTTTAGGCCCGAGCAGTTCTTC. This translates into CASSFRPEQFF.

The J gene is TRBJ2-1, the V gene TRBV20-1, with D possibly being TRBD2 (6 bases). Trimming stripped 6 bases from V and 4 bases from J, with 16 bases between. Germline CDR1 is DFQATT and CDR2 is SNEGSKA (reference sequence). The CDR3 contains 14 residues. The CDR3 spells CSAPLAEFYNEQFF. The CDR3, as DNA: TGCAGTGCCCCACTAGCAGAATTTTACAATGAGCAGTTCTTC.

V is TRBV12-3 or TRBV12-4 and J is TRBJ2-1; 7 positions match TRBD2. The CDR3 extends over 17 amino acids. The trim removed 5 bases at V and 5 bases at J, leaving 15 bases unmatched. The CDR3 sequence: CASSKQLRGGLHNEQFF. CDR3 sequence (DNA): TGTGCCAGCAGTAAACAACTAAGGGGAGGGTTACACAATGAGCAGTTCTTC.

The CDR3 DNA is TGCGCCAGCAGCCAGGACAGGGAGAACACTGAAGCTTTCTTT. It is translated as CASSQDRENTEAFF. The chain combines TRBV4-1 with TRBJ1-1, with 8 positions matching TRBD1. The J segment lost 1 base and the V segment lost 3 bases, leaving 1 base of the junction unmatched. The V gene's germline CDR1 is MGHRA and CDR2 YSYEKL. The CDR3 loop spans 14 amino acids.

This clonotype was recorded a few times. V and J are TRBV6-5 and TRBJ2-7; no reliable D call. Germline V gene data show CDR1 as MNHEY and CDR2 as SVGAGI. The V and J ends lost 2 bases and 2 bases respectively, with 7 bases between them. This CDR3 is 13 amino acids long. The CDR3 loop is CASSYGTTYEQYF. The CDR3 nucleotides read TGTGCCAGCAGTTACGGCACCACCTACGAGCAGTACTTC.

In its sample, this clonotype was seen a few times. Its ends do not fully match the called genes, so a read error is possible. The chain uses TRBV7-6 and TRBJ2-1; tentative D call: TRBD2 (6 bases). Germline V lookup: CDR1 SGHVS, CDR2 FNYEAQ. The CDR3 is 16 residues long. CDR3 DNA sequence: TGTGACAGCAGCCTAAGCAGCGGGCCCTCCTACAATGAGCAGTTCTTC. This gives the protein CDSSLSSGPSYNEQFF. Filled out from reference TRBV7-6 and TRBJ2-1, the complete variable domain reads GAGVSQSPRYKVTKRGQDVALRCDPISGHVSLYWYRQALGQGPEFLTYFNYEAQQDKSGLPNDRFSAERPEGSISTLTIQRTEQRDSAMYRCDSSLSSGPSYNEQFFGPGTRLTVL.

The J gene is TRBJ2-2, the V gene TRBV6-2 or TRBV6-3, with a tentative D call TRBD2 (5 bases). V lost 7 bases and J lost 2, with 11 bases in between. Germline-derived CDR1 and CDR2 are MNHEY and SVGEGT. The CDR3 is made up of 14 amino acids. CDR3 bases: TGTGCCAGCATGTCGGGAATCAACACCGGGGAGCTGTTTTTT. This translates into CASMSGINTGELFF.

This clonotype was counted between two and nine times. As DNA, the CDR3 is TGTGCCAGCAGTTTTCCTGGGAGGGCCCAAGAGACCCAGTACTTC. It translates to CASSFPGRAQETQYF. V gene TRBV12-3 or TRBV12-4 combines with J gene TRBJ2-5; TRBD2 agrees at 7 bases. The CDR3 runs 15 residues. V dropped 3 bases and J dropped 1; count of bases not matched to a gene: 5.

The rearrangement uses TRBV19 and TRBJ1-5; 10 nucleotides line up with TRBD1. J was trimmed by 15 bases and V by 5 bases; bases with no gene match: 19. This CDR3 contains 16 residues. Looked up from germline, CDR1 is LNHDA and CDR2 is SQIVND (reference sequence). The CDR3 here is CASSAGIGTGAYCPHF. DNA for the CDR3: TGTGCCAGTAGTGCGGGGATCGGGACAGGGGCGTATTGCCCGCATTTT.